This T cell receptor (beta chain) was recorded in a study of CD8 T cells in ankylosing spondylitis. General study findings and limits: The study looked at matched synovial fluid samples from ankylosing spondylitis patients. Disease-linked clones were reported to be significantly enriched there. Relatively scarce in peripheral blood, disease-linked clones were CD8+.

This clonotype was detected ten times or more. The antigen remains unidentified. Libraries for TCR beta were made by quantitative 5'-RACE with molecular barcodes. TCRdb passed the 5' RACE reads through MiXCR, listing each CDR3 protein once. Here the sample spans more than 200,000 distinct CDR3 sequences, about 24% being singletons. The CDR3 extends over 15 amino acids. V gave up 0 bases and J gave up 5 bases, with 14 bases separating them. Germline loops: CDR1 MNHEY, CDR2 SVGAGI. The chain employs TRBV6-5 and TRBJ2-7, with unresolved D. Sequencing input: blood, either unsorted or a sorted T cell fraction (not recorded which). The clonotype was recovered from a male donor with ankylosing spondylitis or in good health (not recorded which). In DNA form, the CDR3 reads TGTGCCAGCAGTTACTCGATCTACAGTCGCAACGAGCAGTACTTC. Translating gives CASSYSIYSRNEQYF.